Detailed here is one T cell receptor (beta chain). Its antigen remains unknown. The data belong to a study of CXCR3-negative and CXCR3-positive naive CD8 T cells. The study, taken as a whole, reports: More hydrophobic TRB CDR3s occurred in CXCR3-positive than in CXCR3-negative naive cells.

The CDR3 is made up of 12 amino acids. Germline V gives CDR1 SQVTM, CDR2 ANQGSEA. Researchers prepared the TRB cDNA libraries using 5' RACE with UMI labels. TCRdb reworked the 5' RACE reads into one entry per CDR3 protein, no DNA. The sample totals 150,000 or so distinct CDR3 sequences. The V and J genes are TRBV29-1 and TRBJ2-7. This clonotype was sampled from a human donor in good health. Some clones in this sample may be carry-over from other donors' samples. The sample comprised naive CXCR3+ CD8+ T cells from blood. Subset in this sample: CD45RO-CCR7+CD27+CD95- naive CD8+ T cells expressing CXCR3 (TNR3+). CDR3: CSVEVPSYEQYF.